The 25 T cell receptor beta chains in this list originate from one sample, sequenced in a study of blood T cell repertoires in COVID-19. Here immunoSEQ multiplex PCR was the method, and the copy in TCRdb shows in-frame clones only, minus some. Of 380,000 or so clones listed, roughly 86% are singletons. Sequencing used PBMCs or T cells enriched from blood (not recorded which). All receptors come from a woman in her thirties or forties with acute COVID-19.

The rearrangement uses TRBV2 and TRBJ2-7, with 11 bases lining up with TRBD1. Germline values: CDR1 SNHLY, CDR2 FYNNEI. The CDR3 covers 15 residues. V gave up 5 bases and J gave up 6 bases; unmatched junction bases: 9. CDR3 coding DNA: TGTGCCAGCAGTTACTCGGACAGGGGGCCTGGCGAGCAGTACTTC. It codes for CASSYSDRGPGEQYF.

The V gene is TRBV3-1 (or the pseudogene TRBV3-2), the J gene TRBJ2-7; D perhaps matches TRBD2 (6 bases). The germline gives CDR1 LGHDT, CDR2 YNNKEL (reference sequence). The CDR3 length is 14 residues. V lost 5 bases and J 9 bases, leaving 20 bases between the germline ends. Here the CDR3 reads CASSEVRDFAAQYF. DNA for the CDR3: TGTGCCAGCAGCGAAGTTAGGGACTTCGCGGCGCAGTACTTC.

The DNA for the CDR3 is TGTGCCAGCAGTGAAAACCCTCCGACAGGGATAGTC. Its translation is CASSENPPTGIV. V gene TRBV2 combines with J gene TRBJ2-7; TRBD1 matches 7 bases. Germline loops: CDR1 SNHLY, CDR2 FYNNEI. The CDR3 sequence is 12 residues long.

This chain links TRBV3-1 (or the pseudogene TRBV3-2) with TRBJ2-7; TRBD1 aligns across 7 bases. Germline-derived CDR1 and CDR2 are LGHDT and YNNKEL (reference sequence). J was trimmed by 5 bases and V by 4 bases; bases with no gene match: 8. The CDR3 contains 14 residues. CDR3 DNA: TGTGCCAGCAGCCCCACCCACAGGGGACACGAGCAGTACTTC. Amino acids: CASSPTHRGHEQYF.

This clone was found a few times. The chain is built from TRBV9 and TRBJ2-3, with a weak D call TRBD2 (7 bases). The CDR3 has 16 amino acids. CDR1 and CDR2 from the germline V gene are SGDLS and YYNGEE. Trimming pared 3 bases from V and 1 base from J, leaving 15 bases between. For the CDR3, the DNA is TGTGCCAGCAGCGAGAGGGGGGGCCAAGGCACAGATACGCAGTATTTT. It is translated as CASSERGGQGTDTQYF.

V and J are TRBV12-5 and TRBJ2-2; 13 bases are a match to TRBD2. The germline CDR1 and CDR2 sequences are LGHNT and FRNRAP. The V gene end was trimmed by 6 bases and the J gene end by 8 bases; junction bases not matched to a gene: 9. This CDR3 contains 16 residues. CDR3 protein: CASGQTLAGGPGELFF. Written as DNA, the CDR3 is TGTGCTAGTGGCCAAACACTAGCGGGGGGGCCTGGGGAGCTGTTTTTT.

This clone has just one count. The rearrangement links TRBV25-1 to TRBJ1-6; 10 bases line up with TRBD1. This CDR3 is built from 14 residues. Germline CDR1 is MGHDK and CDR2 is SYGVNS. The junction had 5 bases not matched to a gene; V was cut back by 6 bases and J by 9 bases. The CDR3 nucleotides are TGTGCCAGCAGCCAGACAGGGGGCGGTTCACCCCTCCACTTT. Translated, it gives CASSQTGGGSPLHF. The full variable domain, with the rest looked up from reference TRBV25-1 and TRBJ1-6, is EADIYQTPRYLVIGTGKKITLECSQTMGHDKMYWYQQDPGMELHLIHYSYGVNSTEKGDLSSESTVSRIRTEHFPLTLESARPSHTSQYLCASSQTGGGSPLHFGNGTRLTVT.

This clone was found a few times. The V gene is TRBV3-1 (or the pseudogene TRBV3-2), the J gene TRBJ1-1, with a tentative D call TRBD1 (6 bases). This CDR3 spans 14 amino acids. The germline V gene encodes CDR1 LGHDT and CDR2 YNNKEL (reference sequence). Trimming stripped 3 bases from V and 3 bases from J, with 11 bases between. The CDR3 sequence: CASSHRTVDTEAFF. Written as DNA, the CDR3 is TGTGCCAGCAGCCACCGGACAGTGGACACTGAAGCTTTCTTT.

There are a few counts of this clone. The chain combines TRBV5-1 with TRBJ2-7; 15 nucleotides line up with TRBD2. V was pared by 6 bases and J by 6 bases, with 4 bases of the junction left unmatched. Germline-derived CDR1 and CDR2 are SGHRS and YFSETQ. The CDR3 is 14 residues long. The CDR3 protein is CASKRTSGGVEQYF. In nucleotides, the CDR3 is TGCGCCAGCAAACGGACTAGCGGGGGGGTCGAGCAGTACTTC.

CDR3 sequence (DNA): TGTGCCAGTACTCTAAGCGGGGGGGTTACAGATACGCAGTATTTT. Translation gives CASTLSGGVTDTQYF. The chain has TRBV19 and TRBJ2-3, with TRBD2 identical over 10 bases. The CDR3 runs 15 residues. V lost 7 bases to trimming and J lost 3 bases; unmatched junction nucleotides: 7. In germline, CDR1 is LNHDA, CDR2 SQIVND (reference sequence).

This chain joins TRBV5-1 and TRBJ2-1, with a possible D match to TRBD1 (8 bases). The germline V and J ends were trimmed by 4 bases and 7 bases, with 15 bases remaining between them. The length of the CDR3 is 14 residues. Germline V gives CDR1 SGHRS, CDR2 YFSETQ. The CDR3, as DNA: TGCGCCAGCAGCAGCGGGACAGGAGGGAATGAGCAGTTCTTC. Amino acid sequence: CASSSGTGGNEQFF.

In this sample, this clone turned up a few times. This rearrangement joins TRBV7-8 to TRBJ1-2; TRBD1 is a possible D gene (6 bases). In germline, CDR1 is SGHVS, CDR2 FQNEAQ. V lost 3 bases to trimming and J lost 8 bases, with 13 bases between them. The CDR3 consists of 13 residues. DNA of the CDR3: TGTGCCAGCAGCTTCACAGGGTACGAAGGCTACACCTTC. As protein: CASSFTGYEGYTF.

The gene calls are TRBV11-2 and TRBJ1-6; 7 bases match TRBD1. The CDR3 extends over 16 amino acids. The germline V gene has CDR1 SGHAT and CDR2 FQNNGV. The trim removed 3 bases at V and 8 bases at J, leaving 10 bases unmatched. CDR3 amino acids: CASSFRGGQYDSPLHF. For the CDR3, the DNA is TGTGCCAGCAGCTTTAGAGGGGGACAGTATGATTCACCCCTCCACTTT.

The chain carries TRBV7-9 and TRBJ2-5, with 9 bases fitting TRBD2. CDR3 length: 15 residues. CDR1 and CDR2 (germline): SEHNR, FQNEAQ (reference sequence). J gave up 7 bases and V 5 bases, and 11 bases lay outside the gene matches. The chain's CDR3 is CASSPRLAGRGTQYF. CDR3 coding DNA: TGTGCCAGCAGCCCCAGGCTAGCGGGGCGGGGGACCCAGTACTTC.

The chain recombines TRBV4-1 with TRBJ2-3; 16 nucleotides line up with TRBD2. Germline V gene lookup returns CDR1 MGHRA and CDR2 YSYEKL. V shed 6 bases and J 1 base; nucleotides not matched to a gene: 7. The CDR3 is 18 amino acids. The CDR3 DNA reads TGCGCCAGCAGGCATCCGGGACTAGCGGGGGGGGGCACAGATACGCAGTATTTT. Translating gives CASRHPGLAGGGTDTQYF.

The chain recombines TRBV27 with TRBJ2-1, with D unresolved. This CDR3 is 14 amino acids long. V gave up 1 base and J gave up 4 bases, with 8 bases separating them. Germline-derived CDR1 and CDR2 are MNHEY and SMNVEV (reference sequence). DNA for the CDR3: TGTGCCAGCAGTTTATACGACTTATACAATGAGCAGTTCTTC. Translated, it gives CASSLYDLYNEQFF.

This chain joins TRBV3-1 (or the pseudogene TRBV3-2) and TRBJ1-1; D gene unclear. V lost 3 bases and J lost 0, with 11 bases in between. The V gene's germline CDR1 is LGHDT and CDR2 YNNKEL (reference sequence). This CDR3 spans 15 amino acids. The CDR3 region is CASSQRHLMNTEAFF. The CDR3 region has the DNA TGTGCCAGCAGCCAGAGACACCTCATGAACACTGAAGCTTTCTTT.

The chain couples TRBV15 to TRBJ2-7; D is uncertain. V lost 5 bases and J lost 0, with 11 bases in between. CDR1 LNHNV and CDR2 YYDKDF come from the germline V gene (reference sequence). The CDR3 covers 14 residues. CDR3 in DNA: TGTGCCACCAGCCGTACACCTAGCTCCTACGAGCAGTACTTC. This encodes CATSRTPSSYEQYF.

The CDR3 region is CASLDWSSYEQYF. Written as DNA, the CDR3 is TGTGCCAGCTTGGACTGGAGCTCCTACGAGCAGTACTTC. V and J are TRBV2 and TRBJ2-7, with D possibly TRBD2 on 5 matching bases. Trimming removed 8 bases from V and 0 bases from J, with 11 bases in between. Germline lookup yields CDR1 SNHLY and CDR2 FYNNEI. CDR3 length: 13 residues.

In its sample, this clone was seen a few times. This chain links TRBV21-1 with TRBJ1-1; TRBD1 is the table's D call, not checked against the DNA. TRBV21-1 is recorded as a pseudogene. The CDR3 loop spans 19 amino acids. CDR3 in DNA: TGTGCCAGCTGCCGAGATATCCAGGGGCGAAATCTACCTAAGACTGAAGCTTTCTTT. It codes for CASCRDIQGRNLPKTEAFF.

The CDR3 DNA follows: TGTGCCAGCAGGACCGGGACTAGCGGGGCTGTCAATGAGCAGTTCTTC. Translating it yields CASRTGTSGAVNEQFF. The J gene is TRBJ2-1, the V gene TRBV7-6; 13 bases map to TRBD2. The CDR3 consists of 16 residues. J gave up 6 bases and V 6 bases, and 8 bases lay outside the gene matches. The germline V gene has CDR1 SGHVS and CDR2 FNYEAQ.

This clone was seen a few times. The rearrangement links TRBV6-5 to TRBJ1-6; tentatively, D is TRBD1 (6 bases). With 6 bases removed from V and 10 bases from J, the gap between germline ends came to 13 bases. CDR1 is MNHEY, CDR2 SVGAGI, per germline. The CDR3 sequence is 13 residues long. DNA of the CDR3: TGTGCCAGCAGATTACAGGGCGGGTCACCCCTCCACTTT. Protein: CASRLQGGSPLHF.

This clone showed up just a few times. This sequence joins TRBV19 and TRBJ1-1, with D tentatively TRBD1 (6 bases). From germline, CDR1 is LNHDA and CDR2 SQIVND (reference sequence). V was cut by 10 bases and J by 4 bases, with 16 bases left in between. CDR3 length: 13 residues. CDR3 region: CATQPRGSTEAFF. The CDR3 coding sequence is TGTGCCACCCAGCCCAGGGGTAGCACTGAAGCTTTCTTT.

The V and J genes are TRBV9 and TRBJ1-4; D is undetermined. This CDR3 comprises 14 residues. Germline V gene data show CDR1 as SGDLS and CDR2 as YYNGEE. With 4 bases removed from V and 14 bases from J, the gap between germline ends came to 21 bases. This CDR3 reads CASSSRRLRGWLFF. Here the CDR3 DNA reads TGTGCCAGCAGCTCAAGACGGCTTCGAGGTTGGCTGTTTTTT.

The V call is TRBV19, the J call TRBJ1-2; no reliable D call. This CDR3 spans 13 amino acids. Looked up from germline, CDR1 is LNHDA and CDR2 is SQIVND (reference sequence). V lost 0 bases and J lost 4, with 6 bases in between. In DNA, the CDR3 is TGTGCCAGTAGTATAGATCTAGCCTATGGCTACACCTTC. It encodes CASSIDLAYGYTF.